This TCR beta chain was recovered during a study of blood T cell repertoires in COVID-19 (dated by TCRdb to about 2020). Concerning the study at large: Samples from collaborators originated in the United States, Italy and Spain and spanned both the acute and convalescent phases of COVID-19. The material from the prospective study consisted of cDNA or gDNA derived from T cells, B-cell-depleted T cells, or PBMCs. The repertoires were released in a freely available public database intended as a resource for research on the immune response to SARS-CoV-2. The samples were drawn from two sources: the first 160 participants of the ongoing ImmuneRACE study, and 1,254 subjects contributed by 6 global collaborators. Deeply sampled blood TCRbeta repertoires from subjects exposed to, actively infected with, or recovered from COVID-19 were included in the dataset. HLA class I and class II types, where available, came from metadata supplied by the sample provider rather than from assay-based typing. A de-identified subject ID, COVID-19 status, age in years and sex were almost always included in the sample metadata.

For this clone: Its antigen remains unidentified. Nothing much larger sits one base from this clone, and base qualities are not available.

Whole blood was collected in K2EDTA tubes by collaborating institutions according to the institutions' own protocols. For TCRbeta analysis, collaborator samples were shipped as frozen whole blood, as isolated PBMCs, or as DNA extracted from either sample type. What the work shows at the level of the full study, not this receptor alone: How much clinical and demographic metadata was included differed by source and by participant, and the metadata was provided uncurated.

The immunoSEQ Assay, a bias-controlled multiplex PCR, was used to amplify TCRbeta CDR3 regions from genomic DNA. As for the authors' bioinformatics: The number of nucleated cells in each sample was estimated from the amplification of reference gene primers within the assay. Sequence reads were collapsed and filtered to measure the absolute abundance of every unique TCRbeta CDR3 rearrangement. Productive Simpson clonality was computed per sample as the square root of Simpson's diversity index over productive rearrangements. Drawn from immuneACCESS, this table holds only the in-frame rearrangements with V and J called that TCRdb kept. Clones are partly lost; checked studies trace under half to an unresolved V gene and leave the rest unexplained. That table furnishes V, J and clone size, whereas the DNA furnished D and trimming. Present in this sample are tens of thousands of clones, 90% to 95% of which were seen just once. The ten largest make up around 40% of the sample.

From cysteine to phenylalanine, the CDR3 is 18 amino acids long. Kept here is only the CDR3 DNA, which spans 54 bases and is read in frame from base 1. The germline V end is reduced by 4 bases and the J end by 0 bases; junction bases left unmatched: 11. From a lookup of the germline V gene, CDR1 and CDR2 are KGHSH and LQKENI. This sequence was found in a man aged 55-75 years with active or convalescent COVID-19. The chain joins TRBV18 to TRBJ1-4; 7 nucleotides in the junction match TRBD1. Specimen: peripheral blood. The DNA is TGTGCCAGCTCACGTACCGGGACAGACTATGCAACTAATGAAAAACTGTTTTTT. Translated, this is CASSRTGTDYATNEKLFF. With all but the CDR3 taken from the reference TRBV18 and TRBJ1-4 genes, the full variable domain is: NAGVMQNPRHLVRRRGQEARLRCSPMKGHSHVYWYRQLPEEGLKFMVYLQKENIIDESGMPKERFSAEFPKEGPSILRIQQVVRGDSAAYFCASSRTGTDYATNEKLFFGSGTQLSVL.